The present T cell receptor beta chain was sequenced within a study of T cell responses to AZD1222 COVID-19 vaccine. Details on this clone: The antigen is not known.

General study points: White British donors predominated, females outnumbered males, and clonal diversity was possibly underestimated. Unmutated variant regions reportedly attract nearly half of all spike-specific TCRs. Dominant CD4 TCR responses targeted spike regions 160-218 and 743-854.

Trimming stripped 2 bases from V and 5 bases from J, with 9 bases between. Per germline, CDR1 SGHTA and CDR2 FQGTGA. This CDR3 contains 13 residues. Measured with immunoSEQ multiplex PCR; TCRdb has only the in-frame clones, and not every one. This sample has approximately 130,000 clones; 93% occur once, and the top ten carry roughly 0.87%. The rearrangement links TRBV7-3 to TRBJ1-2, with D uncertain. The source of this sequence is an adult in good health. The source material was peripheral blood, sampled on day 0 of AZD1222 vaccination. DNA of the CDR3: TGTGCCAGCAGCTTAGAGGGAGGGTATGGCTACACCTTC. This encodes CASSLEGGYGYTF.